The present T cell receptor beta chain was sequenced within a study of molecular identifiers for immune sequencing clone quantification. One entry per CDR3 protein results from TCRdb running MiXCR on the PCR reads. The sample holds some 97,000 distinct CDR3 sequences, under 40% seen once. As to this clonotype: Its target is unknown.

Trimming took off 6 bases at V and 0 bases at J, with 12 bases between the two ends. The CDR3 has 15 residues. Germline loops: CDR1 MNHNY, CDR2 SVGAGI (reference sequence). The study's findings and limits: Investigators reportedly could detect spiked Jurkat TCR RNA from one cell among 950,000 or so naive cells.

The receptor was isolated from a human donor in good health. Some libraries in this study had Jurkat cell RNA spiked in. Sequencing was done on a sample of naive CD8+ T cells from blood, with Jurkat cell RNA spiked in. Noted subset: FACS-sorted CD8+CD4-CCR7+CD45RA+ naive T cells. V is TRBV6-6 and J is TRBJ1-5; D ambiguous. The CDR3 bases are TGTGCCAGCAGCTTTACTCGCGGTAGCAATCAGCCCCAGCATTTT. As protein: CASSFTRGSNQPQHF.